This T cell receptor beta chain was found in a study of immune evolution from preneoplasia to lung adenocarcinoma. Worth noting for this clone: Its antigen is unidentified.

Patients had resection in Japan or China between the mid-2010s and the late 2010s. Premalignant or tumor cells were enriched by macro-dissection after pathologic assessment. This CDR3 region has 15 residues. CDR1 KGHSH and CDR2 LQKENI come from the germline V gene. V shed 3 bases and J shed 3 bases, with 11 bases lying between them. Points from the study as a whole: Normal lung had the highest top T cell clone frequencies. T cell clonality was higher in KRAS-mutant than EGFR-mutant or wild-type nodules.

Using immunoSEQ multiplex PCR, the repertoire was profiled, and TCRdb retains in-frame clones only, with some absent. Of 7,500 or so clones listed, just under 75% are singletons. The sample taken for sequencing was FFPE atypical adenomatous hyperplasia tissue from the lung. The subset denotes: atypical adenomatous hyperplasia (AAH), lung preneoplasia. This receptor was taken from a donor of 70 years or more with lung adenocarcinoma. Some clones in this sample may be carry-over from other donors' samples. The chain employs TRBV18 and TRBJ2-2; D ambiguous. The CDR3 loop is CASSPSLGDTGELFF. CDR3 bases: TGTGCCAGCTCACCGAGCCTGGGCGACACCGGGGAGCTGTTTTTT.